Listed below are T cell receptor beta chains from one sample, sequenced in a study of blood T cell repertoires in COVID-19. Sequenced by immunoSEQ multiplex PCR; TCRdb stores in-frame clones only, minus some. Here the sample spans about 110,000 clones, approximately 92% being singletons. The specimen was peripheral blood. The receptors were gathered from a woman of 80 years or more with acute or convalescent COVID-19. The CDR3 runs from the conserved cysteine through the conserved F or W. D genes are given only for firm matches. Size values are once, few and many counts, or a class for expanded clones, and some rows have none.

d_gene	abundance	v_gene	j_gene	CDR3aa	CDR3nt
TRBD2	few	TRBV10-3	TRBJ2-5	CAISAGGQETQYF	TGTGCCATCAGTGCGGGGGGTCAAGAGACCCAGTACTTC
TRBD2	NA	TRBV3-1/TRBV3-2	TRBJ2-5	CASSPGRGPEETQYF	TGTGCCAGCAGCCCCGGGAGGGGACCCGAAGAGACCCAGTACTTC
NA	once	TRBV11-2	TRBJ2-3	CASSFSYPDTQYF	TGTGCCAGCAGCTTTTCGTATCCAGATACGCAGTATTTT
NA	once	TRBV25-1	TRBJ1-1	CASSEYSQGKNTEAFF	TGTGCCAGCAGTGAATATAGTCAGGGGAAGAACACTGAAGCTTTCTTT
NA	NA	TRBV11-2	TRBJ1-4	CASSLRQRGEKLFF	TGTGCCAGCAGCCTGAGACAAAGAGGGGAAAAACTGTTTTTT
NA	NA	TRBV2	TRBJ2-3	CASSQESTDTQYF	TGTGCCAGCAGCCAAGAGAGCACAGATACGCAGTATTTT
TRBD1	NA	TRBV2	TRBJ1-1	CASRLTGAEAFF	TGTGCCAGCAGGTTAACAGGGGCTGAAGCTTTCTTT
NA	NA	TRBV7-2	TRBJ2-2	CASSLVWGGNTGELFF	TGTGCCAGCAGCTTAGTCTGGGGAGGGAACACCGGGGAGCTGTTTTTT
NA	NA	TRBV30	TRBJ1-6	CAWNQGFSAGSPLHF	TGTGCCTGGAACCAGGGGTTTTCGGCTGGATCACCCCTCCACTTT
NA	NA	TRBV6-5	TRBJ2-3	CASSYGPDTQYF	TGTGCCAGCAGTTACGGGCCAGATACGCAGTATTTT
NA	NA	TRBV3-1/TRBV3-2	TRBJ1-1	CASSQATRTENTEAFF	TGTGCCAGCAGCCAAGCGACCCGGACTGAGAACACTGAAGCTTTCTTT
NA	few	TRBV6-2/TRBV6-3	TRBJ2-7	CASSQRRGYYEQYF	TGTGCCAGCAGCCAAAGGAGGGGATACTACGAGCAGTACTTC
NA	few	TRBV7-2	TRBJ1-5	CASSLRGWVQPQHF	TGTGCCAGCAGCTTAAGGGGCTGGGTTCAGCCCCAGCATTTT
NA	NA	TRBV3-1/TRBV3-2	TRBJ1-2	CASSPPPGANYGYTF	TGTGCCAGCAGCCCTCCCCCGGGAGCTAACTATGGCTACACCTTC
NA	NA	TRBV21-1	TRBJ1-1	CASTKRGGDTEAFF	TGTGCCAGCACCAAAAGGGGGGGGGACACTGAAGCTTTCTTT
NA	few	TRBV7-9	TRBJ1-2	CASSPTLGGYGYTF	TGTGCCAGCAGCCCCACCTTGGGGGGCTATGGCTACACCTTC
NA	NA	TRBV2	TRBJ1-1	CASSENLVKNTEAFF	TGTGCCAGCAGTGAAAACCTAGTGAAGAACACTGAAGCTTTCTTT
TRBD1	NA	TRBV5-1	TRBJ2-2	CASSLGDRGNTGELFF	TGCGCCAGCAGCCTGGGGGACAGGGGGAACACCGGGGAGCTGTTTTTT
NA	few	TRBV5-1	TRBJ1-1	CASSAGGDTEAFF	TGCGCCAGCAGCGCGGGAGGTGACACTGAAGCTTTCTTT
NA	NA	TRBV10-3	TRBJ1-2	CAISESGTPGYTF	TGTGCCATCAGTGAGTCCGGTACCCCTGGCTACACCTTC
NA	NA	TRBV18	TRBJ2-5	CASSRSLETQYF	TGTGCCAGCTCCCGCAGTCTGGAGACCCAGTACTTC
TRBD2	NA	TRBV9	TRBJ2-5	CASSVGAGGRETQYF	TGTGCCAGCAGCGTAGGAGCGGGGGGGCGCGAGACCCAGTACTTC
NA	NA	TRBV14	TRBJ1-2	CASSRGSEGYTF	TGTGCCAGCAGCCGAGGCTCGGAAGGCTACACCTTC
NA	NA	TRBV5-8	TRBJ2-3	CASSKRDFLESF	TGTGCCAGCAGCAAGAGGGACTTCCTCGAGTCTTTT
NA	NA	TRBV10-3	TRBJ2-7	CAISDPAWRDSYEQYF	TGTGCCATCAGTGACCCCGCATGGCGGGACTCTTACGAGCAGTACTTC
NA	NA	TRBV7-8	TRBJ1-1	CASSITGNTEAFF	TGTGCCAGCAGCATTACAGGGAACACTGAAGCTTTCTTT
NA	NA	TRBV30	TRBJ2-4	CAWSLAGSLAKNIQYF	TGTGCCTGGAGTTTGGCGGGGAGCCTGGCCAAAAACATTCAGTACTTC
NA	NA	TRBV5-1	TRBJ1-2	CASSPWESNYGYTF	TGCGCCAGCAGCCCCTGGGAGTCGAACTATGGCTACACCTTC
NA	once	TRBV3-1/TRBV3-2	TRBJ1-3	CASSPGILSGNTIYF	TGTGCCAGCAGTCCAGGCATACTCTCTGGAAACACCATATATTTT
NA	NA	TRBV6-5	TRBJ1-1	CASSNRVEAFF	TGTGCCAGCAGTAACAGGGTGGAAGCTTTCTTT
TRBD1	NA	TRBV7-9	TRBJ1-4	CASSADRVGEKLFF	TGTGCCAGCAGCGCGGACAGGGTGGGGGAAAAACTGTTTTTT
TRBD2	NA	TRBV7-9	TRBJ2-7	CASSLDSRGWAEQYF	TGTGCCAGCAGCTTAGACTCGCGGGGGTGGGCCGAGCAGTACTTC
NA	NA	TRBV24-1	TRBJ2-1	CATSDLAPNEQFF	TGTGCCACCAGTGATTTAGCTCCCAATGAGCAGTTCTTC
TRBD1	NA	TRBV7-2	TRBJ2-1	CASRSEGQGGWNEQFF	TGTGCCAGCAGGTCAGAGGGACAGGGTGGGTGGAATGAGCAGTTCTTC
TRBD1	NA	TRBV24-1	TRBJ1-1	CATRGDRADTEAFF	TGTGCCACCAGGGGGGACAGGGCTGACACTGAAGCTTTCTTT
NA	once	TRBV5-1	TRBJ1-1	CASSLAGGDTEAFF	TGCGCCAGCAGCTTGGCCGGGGGAGACACTGAAGCTTTCTTT
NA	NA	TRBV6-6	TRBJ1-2	CASSYSTVLANYGYTF	TGTGCCAGCAGTTACTCGACAGTCCTAGCTAACTATGGCTACACCTTC
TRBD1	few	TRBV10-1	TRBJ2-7	CASSDFTGTGGSARDEQYF	TGCGCCAGCAGTGACTTTACCGGGACAGGGGGCTCAGCCCGGGACGAGCAGTACTTC
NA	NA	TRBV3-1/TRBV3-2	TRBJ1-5	CASSQGGHLYSNQPQHF	TGTGCCAGCAGCCAAGGGGGACATCTTTATAGCAATCAGCCCCAGCATTTT
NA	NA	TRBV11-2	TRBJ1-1	CASSLPGGFTEAFF	TGTGCCAGCAGCCTACCCGGGGGGTTCACTGAAGCTTTCTTT
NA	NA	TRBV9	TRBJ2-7	CASSASKGGYEQYF	TGTGCCAGCAGCGCAAGCAAAGGGGGCTACGAGCAGTACTTC
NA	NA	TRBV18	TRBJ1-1	CASSPTTGPSARNTEAFF	TGTGCCAGCTCACCCACCACAGGGCCCTCAGCAAGGAACACTGAAGCTTTCTTT
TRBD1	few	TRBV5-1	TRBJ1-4	CASSDRDSDEKLFF	TGCGCCAGCAGCGACCGGGACAGTGATGAAAAACTGTTTTTT
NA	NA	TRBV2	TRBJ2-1	CASRGAANNEQFF	TGTGCCAGCAGGGGGGCGGCCAACAATGAGCAGTTCTTC
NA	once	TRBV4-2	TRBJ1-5	CASSATTVEGDQPQHF	TGTGCCAGCAGCGCTACCACGGTGGAGGGAGATCAGCCCCAGCATTTT
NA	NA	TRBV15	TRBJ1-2	CATSGGSHGYTF	TGTGCCACCAGCGGCGGATCTCATGGCTACACCTTC
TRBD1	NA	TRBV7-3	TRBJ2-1	CASSQGTGFYNEQFF	TGTGCCAGCAGCCAGGGGACAGGGTTTTACAATGAGCAGTTCTTC
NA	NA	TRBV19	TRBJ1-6	CASSFGVGTPLHF	TGTGCCAGTAGTTTCGGGGTCGGGACACCCCTCCACTTT
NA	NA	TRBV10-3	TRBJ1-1	CAISESLTEDVEAFF	TGTGCCATCAGTGAGTCCTTGACAGAAGATGTAGAAGCTTTCTTT
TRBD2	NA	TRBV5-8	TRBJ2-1	CASSLGRGGSYNEQFF	TGTGCCAGCAGCTTGGGACGGGGGGGGTCCTACAATGAGCAGTTCTTC
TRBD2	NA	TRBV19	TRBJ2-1	CASSIVLLSGGQNEQFF	TGTGCCAGTAGTATAGTCCTTCTTAGCGGGGGGCAAAATGAGCAGTTCTTC
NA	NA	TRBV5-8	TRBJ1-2	CASSFSGINGYTF	TGTGCCAGCAGCTTCTCAGGGATTAATGGCTACACCTTC
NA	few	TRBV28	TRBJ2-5	CASSGVFSIETQYF	TGTGCCAGCAGCGGTGTGTTTTCGATCGAGACCCAGTACTTC